This T cell receptor (beta chain) is from a study of T cell responses to AZD1222 COVID-19 vaccine. General observations from the study: Nearly half of unique spike-specific TCRs reportedly avoided B.1.351 and B.1.1.7 mutated regions. All repertoire sampling was performed exclusively after the peak T cell response. Among those given AZD1222, only five to seven were seropositive at baseline.

Some clones are missing from TCRdb's copy, which holds only in-frame ones; the method was immunoSEQ multiplex PCR. Found here are some 180,000 clones, more than 85% of them singletons; the top ten hold under 2%. Turning to this clone: The antigen remains undetermined.

Here the sequenced sample was peripheral blood, taken 28 days after the second AZD1222 dose. The source of this sequence is an adult who received the AZD1222 COVID-19 vaccine.

The CDR3 spells CASSVSLNEQFF. The CDR3 DNA reads as TGTGCCAGCAGCGTAAGTTTGAATGAGCAGTTCTTC. V usage is TRBV9 and J usage is TRBJ2-1; D gene unclear. The CDR3 spans 12 residues. V was pared by 1 base and J by 7 bases, with 6 bases between. CDR1 SGDLS and CDR2 YYNGEE come from the germline V gene.